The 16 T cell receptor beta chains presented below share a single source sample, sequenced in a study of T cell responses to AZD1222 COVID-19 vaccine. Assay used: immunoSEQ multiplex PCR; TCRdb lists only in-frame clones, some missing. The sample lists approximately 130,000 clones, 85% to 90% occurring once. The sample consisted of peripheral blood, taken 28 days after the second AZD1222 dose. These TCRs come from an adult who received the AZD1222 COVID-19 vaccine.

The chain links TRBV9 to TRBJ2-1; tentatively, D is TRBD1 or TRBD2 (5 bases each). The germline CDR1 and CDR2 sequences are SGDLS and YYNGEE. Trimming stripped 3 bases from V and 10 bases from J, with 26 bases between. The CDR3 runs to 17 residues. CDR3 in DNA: TGTGCCAGCAGCGGCCCCCGGGGCGGCACCCCCGAAGGGGAGCAGTTCTTC. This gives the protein CASSGPRGGTPEGEQFF.

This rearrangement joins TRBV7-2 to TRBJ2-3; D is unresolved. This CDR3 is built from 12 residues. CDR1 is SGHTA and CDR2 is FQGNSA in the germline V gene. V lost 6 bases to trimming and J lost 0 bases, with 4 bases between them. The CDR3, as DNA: TGTGCCAGCAGTCCGAGCACAGATACGCAGTATTTT. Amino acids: CASSPSTDTQYF.

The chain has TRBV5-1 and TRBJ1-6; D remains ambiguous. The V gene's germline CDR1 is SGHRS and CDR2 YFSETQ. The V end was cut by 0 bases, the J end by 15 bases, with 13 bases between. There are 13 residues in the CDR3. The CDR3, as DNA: TGCGCCAGCAGCTTGGAGGGTGGGAGCGACCTCCACTTT. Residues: CASSLEGGSDLHF.

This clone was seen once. Here the CDR3 DNA reads TGTGCCATCAGGACAGGGGTCTCCACTGAAGCTTTCTTT. Protein product: CAIRTGVSTEAFF. The V call is TRBV10-3, the J call TRBJ1-1; TRBD1 matches at 8 bases. Losses at the gene ends were 6 bases for V and 4 bases for J; bases not matched to a gene: 4. CDR3 length equals 13 residues. Germline V lookup: CDR1 ENHRY, CDR2 SYGVKD.

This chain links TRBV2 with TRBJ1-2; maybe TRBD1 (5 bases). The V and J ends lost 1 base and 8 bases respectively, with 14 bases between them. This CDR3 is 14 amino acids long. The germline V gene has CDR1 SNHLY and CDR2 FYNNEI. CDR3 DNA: TGTGCCAGCAGTGAAGGTGGCGCAGGGAGAGGCTACACCTTC. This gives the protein CASSEGGAGRGYTF.

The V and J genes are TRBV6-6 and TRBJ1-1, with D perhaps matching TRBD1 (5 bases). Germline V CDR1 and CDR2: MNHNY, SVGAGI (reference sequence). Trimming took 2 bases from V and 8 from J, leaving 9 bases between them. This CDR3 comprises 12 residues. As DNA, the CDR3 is TGTGCCAGCAGTTACGCGGCAGGGGAAGCTTTCTTT. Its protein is CASSYAAGEAFF.

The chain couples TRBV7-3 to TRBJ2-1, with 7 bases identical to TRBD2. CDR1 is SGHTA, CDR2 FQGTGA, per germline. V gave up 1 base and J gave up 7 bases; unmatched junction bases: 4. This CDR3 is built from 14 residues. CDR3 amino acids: CASSLIGDYNEQFF. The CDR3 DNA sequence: TGTGCCAGCAGCTTAATAGGGGACTATAATGAGCAGTTCTTC.

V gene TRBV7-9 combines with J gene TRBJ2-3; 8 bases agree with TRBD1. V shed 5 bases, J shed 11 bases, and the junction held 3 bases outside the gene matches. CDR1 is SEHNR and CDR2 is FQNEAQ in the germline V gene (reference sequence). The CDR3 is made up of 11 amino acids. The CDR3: CASSLGQGQYF. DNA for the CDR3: TGTGCCAGCAGCCTCGGACAGGGGCAGTATTTT.

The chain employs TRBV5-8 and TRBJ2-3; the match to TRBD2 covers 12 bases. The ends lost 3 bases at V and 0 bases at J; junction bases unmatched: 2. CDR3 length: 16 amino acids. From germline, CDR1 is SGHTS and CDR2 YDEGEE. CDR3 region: CASSYGLAGSTDTQYF. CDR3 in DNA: TGTGCCAGCAGCTACGGACTAGCGGGGAGCACAGATACGCAGTATTTT.

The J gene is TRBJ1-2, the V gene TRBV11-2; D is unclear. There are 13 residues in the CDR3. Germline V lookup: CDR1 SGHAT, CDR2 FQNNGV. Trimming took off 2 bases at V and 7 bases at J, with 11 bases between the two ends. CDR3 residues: CASSLNRAAGYTF. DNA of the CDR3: TGTGCCAGCAGCTTAAACCGAGCGGCTGGCTACACCTTC.

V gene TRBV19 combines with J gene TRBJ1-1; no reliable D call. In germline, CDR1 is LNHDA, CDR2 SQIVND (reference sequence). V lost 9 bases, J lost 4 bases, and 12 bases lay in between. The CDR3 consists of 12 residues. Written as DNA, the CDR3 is TGTGCCAGCCAAGCGGGTCCCACTGAAGCTTTCTTT. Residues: CASQAGPTEAFF.

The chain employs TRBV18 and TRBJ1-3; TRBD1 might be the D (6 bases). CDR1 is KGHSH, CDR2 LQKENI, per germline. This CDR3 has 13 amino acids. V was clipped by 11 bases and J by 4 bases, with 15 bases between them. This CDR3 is CASGGGPGNTIYF. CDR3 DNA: TGTGCCTCCGGCGGGGGGCCGGGAAACACCATATATTTT.

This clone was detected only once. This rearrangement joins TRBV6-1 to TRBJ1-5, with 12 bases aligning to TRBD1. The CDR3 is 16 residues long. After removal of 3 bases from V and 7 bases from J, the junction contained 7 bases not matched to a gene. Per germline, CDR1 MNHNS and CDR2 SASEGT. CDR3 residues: CASSDPGQGARQPQHF. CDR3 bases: TGTGCCAGCAGTGATCCGGGACAGGGGGCCCGACAGCCCCAGCATTTT.

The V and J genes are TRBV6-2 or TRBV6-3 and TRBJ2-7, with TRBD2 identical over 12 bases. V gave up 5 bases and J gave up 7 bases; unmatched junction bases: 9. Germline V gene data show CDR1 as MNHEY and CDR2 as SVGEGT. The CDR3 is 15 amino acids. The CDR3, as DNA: TGTGCCAGCAGTCTTTCGACTAGCGGGGGTTGGGAGCAGTACTTC. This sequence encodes CASSLSTSGGWEQYF.

This chain's CDR3 is CASTDGVATYEQYF. The DNA for the CDR3 is TGTGCCAGCACCGACGGGGTGGCGACCTACGAGCAGTACTTC. V gene TRBV5-5 combines with J gene TRBJ2-7; D may be TRBD2 (5 bases). This CDR3 comprises 14 residues. Trimming shortened V by 6 bases and J by 2 bases, and 15 bases separated the two germline ends. CDR1 and CDR2 from the germline V gene are SGHKS and YYEKEE (reference sequence).

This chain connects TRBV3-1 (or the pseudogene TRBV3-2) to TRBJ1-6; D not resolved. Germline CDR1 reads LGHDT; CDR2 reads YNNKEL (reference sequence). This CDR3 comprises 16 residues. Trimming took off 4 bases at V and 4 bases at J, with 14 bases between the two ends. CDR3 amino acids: CASSLGPGQYNSPLHF. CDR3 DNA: TGTGCCAGCAGCCTCGGCCCGGGCCAATATAATTCACCCCTCCACTTT.